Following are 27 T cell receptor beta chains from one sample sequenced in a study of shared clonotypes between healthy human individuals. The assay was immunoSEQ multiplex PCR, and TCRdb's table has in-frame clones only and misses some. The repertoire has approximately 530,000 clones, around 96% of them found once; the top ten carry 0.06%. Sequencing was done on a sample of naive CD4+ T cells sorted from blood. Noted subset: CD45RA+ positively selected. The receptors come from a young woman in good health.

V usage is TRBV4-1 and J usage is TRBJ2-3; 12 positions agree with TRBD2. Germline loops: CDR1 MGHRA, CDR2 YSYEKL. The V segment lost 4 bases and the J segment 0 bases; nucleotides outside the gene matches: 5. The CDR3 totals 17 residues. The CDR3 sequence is CASSRRLAGESTDTQYF. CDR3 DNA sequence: TGCGCCAGCAGCCGGCGACTAGCGGGAGAGAGCACAGATACGCAGTATTTT.

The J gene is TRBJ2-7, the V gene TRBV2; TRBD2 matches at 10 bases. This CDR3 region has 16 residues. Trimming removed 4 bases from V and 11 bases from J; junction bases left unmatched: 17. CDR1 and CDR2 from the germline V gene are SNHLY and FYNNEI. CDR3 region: CASSANTGTSVPQEYF. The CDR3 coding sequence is TGTGCCAGCAGTGCAAATACCGGGACTAGCGTACCCCAGGAGTACTTC.

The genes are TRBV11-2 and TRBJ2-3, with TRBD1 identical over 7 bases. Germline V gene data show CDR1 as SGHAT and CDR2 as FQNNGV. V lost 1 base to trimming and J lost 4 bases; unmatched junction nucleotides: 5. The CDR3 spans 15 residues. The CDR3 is CASSLGVQGADTQYF. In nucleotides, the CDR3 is TGTGCCAGCAGCTTAGGGGTCCAGGGGGCAGATACGCAGTATTTT.

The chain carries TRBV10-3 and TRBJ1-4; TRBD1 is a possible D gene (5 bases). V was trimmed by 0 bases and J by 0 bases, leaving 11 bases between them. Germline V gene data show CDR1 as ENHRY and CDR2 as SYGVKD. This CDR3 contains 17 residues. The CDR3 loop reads CAISESTGRATNEKLFF. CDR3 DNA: TGTGCCATCAGTGAGTCCACAGGCCGAGCAACTAATGAAAAACTGTTTTTT.

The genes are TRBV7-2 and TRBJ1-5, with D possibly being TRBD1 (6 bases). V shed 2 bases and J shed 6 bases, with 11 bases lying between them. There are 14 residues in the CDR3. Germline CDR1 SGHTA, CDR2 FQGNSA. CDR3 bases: TGTGCCAGCAGCTTAAGAGAGGGGGTTCAGCCCCAGCATTTT. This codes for CASSLREGVQPQHF.

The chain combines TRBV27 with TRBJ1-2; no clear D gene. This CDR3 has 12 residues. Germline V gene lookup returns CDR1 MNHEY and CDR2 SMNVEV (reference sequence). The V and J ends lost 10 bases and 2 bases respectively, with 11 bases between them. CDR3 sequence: CATWTGNYGYTF. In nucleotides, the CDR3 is TGTGCCACCTGGACTGGGAACTATGGCTACACCTTC.

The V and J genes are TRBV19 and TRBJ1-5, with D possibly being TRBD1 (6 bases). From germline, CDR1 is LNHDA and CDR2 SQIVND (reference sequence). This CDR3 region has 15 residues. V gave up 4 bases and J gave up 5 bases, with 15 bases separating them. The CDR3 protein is CASSTRTVLDQPQHF. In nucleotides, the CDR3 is TGTGCCAGTAGTACCCGGACAGTTTTAGATCAGCCCCAGCATTTT.

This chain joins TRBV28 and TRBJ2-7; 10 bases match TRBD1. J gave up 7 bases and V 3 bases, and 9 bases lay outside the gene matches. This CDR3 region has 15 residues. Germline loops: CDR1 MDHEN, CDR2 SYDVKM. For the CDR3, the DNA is TGTGCCAGCAGTTTGTGGGACAGGGGACGGAATGAGCAGTACTTC. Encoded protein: CASSLWDRGRNEQYF.

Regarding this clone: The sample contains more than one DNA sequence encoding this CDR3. The CDR3 here is CASSSGQGGGYTF. The CDR3 DNA reads as TGTGCCAGCAGTTCGGGACAGGGGGGAGGCTACACCTTC. The chain employs TRBV28 and TRBJ1-2; 11 positions agree with TRBD1. V trimming: 4 bases; J trimming: 8 bases; junction bases outside the gene matches: 3. Germline CDR1 MDHEN, CDR2 SYDVKM. The CDR3 has 13 residues.

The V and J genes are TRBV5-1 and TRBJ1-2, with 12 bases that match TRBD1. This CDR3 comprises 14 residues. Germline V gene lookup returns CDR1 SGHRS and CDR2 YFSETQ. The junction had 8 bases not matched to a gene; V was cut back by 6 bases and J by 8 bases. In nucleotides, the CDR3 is TGCGCCAGCAACCGGGACAGGGGGCTAGAGGGCTACACCTTC. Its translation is CASNRDRGLEGYTF.

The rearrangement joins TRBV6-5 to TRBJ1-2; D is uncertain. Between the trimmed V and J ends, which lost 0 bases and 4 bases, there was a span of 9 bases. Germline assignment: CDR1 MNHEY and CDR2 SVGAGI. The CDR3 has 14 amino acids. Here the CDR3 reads CASSYSKGFYGYTF. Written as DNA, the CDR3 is TGTGCCAGCAGTTACTCCAAGGGCTTCTATGGCTACACCTTC.

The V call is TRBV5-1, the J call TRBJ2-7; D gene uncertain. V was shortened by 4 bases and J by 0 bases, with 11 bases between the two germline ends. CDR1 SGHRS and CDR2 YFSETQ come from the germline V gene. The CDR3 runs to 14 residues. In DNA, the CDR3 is TGCGCCAGCAGCCCTCTGTCTAGCTCCTACGAGCAGTACTTC. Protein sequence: CASSPLSSSYEQYF. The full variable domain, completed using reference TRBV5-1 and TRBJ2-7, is KAGVTQTPRYLIKTRGQQVTLSCSPISGHRSVSWYQQTPGQGLQFLFEYFSETQRNKGNFPGRFSGRQFSNSRSEMNVSTLELGDSALYLCASSPLSSSYEQYFGPGTRLTVT.

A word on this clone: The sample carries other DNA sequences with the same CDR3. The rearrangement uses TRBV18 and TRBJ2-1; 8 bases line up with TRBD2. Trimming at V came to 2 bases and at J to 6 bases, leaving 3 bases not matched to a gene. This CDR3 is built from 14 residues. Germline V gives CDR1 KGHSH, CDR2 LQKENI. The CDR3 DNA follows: TGTGCCAGCTCACCAGGGCTAGCGGGCAATGAGCAGTTCTTC. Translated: CASSPGLAGNEQFF.

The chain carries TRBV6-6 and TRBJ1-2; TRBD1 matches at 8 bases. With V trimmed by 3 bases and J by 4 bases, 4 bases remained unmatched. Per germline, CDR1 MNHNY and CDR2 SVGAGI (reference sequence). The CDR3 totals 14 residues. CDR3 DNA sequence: TGTGCCAGCAGTTATCAGGACAGGGCCTATGGCTACACCTTC. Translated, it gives CASSYQDRAYGYTF.

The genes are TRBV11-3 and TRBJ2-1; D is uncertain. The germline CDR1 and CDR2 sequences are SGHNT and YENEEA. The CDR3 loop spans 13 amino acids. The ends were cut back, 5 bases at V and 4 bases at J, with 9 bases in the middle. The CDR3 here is CASSKALYNEQFF. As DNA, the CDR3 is TGTGCCAGCAGCAAGGCGCTATACAATGAGCAGTTCTTC. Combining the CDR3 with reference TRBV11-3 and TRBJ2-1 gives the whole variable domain EAGVVQSPRYKIIEKKQPVAFWCNPISGHNTLYWYLQNLGQGPELLIRYENEEAVDDSQLPKDRFSAERLKGVDSTLKIQPAELGDSAVYLCASSKALYNEQFFGPGTRLTVL.

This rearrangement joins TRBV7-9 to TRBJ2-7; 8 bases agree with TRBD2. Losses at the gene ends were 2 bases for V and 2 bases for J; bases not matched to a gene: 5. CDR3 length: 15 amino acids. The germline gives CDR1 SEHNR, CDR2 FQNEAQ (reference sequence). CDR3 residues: CASSLRSGAAYEQYF. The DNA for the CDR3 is TGTGCCAGCAGCTTACGTAGCGGGGCTGCCTACGAGCAGTACTTC.

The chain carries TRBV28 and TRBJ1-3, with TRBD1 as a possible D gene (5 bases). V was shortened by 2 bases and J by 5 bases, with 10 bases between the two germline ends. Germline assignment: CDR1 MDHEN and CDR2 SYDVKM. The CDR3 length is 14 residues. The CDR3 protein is CASSLPGSRNTIYF. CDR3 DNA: TGTGCCAGCAGTTTACCAGGGTCTAGAAACACCATATATTTT.

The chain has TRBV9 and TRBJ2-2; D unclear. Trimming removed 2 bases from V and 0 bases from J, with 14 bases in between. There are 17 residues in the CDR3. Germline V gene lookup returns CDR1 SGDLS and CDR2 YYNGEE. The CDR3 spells CASSVGPYGANTGELFF. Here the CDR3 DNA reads TGTGCCAGCAGCGTGGGCCCCTATGGGGCGAACACCGGGGAGCTGTTTTTT.

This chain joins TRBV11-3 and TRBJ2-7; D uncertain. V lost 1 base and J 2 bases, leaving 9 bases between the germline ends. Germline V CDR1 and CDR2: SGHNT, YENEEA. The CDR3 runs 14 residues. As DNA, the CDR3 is TGTGCCAGCAGCTTAGGAGGTTCAGCCTACGAGCAGTACTTC. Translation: CASSLGGSAYEQYF.

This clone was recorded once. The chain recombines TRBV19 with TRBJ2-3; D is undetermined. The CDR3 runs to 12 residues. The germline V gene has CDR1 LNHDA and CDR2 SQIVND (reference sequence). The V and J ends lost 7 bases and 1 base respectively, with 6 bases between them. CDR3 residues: CASIGGTDTQYF. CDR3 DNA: TGTGCCAGTATAGGAGGCACAGATACGCAGTATTTT. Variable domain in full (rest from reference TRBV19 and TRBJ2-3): DGGITQSPKYLFRKEGQNVTLSCEQNLNHDAMYWYRQDPGQGLRLIYYSQIVNDFQKGDIAEGYSVSREKKESFPLTVTSAQKNPTAFYLCASIGGTDTQYFGPGTRLTVL.

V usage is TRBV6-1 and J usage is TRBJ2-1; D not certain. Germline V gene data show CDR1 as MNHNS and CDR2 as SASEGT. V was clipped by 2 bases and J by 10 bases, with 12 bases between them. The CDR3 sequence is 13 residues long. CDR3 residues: CASSENLGYEQFF. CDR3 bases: TGTGCCAGCAGTGAAAATTTGGGTTACGAGCAGTTCTTC.

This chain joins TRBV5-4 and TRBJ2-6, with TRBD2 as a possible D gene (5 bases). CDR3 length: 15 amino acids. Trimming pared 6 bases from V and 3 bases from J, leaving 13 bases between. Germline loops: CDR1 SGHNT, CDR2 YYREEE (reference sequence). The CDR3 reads CASNEGAIGANVLTF. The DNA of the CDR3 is TGTGCCAGCAATGAGGGAGCTATTGGGGCCAACGTCCTGACTTTC.

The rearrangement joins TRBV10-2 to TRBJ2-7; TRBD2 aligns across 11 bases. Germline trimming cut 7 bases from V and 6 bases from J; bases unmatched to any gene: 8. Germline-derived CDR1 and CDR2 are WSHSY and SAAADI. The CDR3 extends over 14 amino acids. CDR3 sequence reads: CASKTSGRGGEQYF. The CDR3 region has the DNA TGCGCCAGCAAAACTAGCGGGAGAGGTGGCGAGCAGTACTTC.

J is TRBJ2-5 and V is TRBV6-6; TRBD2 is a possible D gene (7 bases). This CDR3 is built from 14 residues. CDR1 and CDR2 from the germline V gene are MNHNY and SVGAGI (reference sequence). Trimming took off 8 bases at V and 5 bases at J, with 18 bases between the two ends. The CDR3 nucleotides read TGTGCCAGCGGAGTTGGGGAGGGGGGGGAGACCCAGTACTTC. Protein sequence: CASGVGEGGETQYF.

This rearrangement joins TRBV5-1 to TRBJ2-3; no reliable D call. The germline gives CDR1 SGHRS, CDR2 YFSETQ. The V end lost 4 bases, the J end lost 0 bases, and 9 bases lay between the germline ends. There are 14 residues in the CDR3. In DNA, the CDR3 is TGCGCCAGCAGCCGATCCATGAGCACAGATACGCAGTATTTT. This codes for CASSRSMSTDTQYF.

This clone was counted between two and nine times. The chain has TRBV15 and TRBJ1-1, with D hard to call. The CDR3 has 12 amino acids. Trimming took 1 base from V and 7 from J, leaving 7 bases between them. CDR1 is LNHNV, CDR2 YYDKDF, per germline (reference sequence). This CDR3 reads CATSRVGVEAFF. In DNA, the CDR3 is TGTGCCACCAGCAGAGTAGGTGTTGAAGCTTTCTTT.

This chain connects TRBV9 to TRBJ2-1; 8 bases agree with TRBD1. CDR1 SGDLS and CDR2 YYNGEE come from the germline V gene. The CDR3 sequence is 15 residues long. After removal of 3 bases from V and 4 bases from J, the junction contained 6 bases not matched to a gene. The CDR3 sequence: CASSARTGPYNEQFF. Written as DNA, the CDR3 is TGTGCCAGCAGCGCAAGGACAGGGCCGTACAATGAGCAGTTCTTC.